These T cell receptor beta chains were read from a single sample in a study of OX40 agonist ivuxolimab in advanced cancers. Here immunoSEQ multiplex PCR was the method, and the copy in TCRdb shows in-frame clones only, minus some. Counted here are 40,000 or so clones, 80% to 95% occurring once; the ten biggest clones make up around 20%. Source: CD4+ or CD8+ T cells sorted from blood, taken in a trial of the OX40 agonist ivuxolimab. The receptors derive from an adult with an advanced solid tumor such as melanoma, head and neck, liver or kidney cancer. CDR3s include the opening cysteine and the closing phenylalanine or tryptophan. D genes are given only for firm matches. Size is omitted from some rows. Given values are once, few, many or a class for expanded clones.

v_call: TRBV19
j_call: TRBJ2-1
clone_size: .
d_call: .
cdr3_nt: TGTGCCAGTAGTATAGCGGGATCCTCCTACAATGAGCAGTTCTTC
cdr3_aa: CASSIAGSSYNEQFF

v_call: TRBV7-9
j_call: TRBJ2-5
clone_size: .
d_call: .
cdr3_nt: TGTGCCAGCAGCCCTTTACGGGAGACCCAGTACTTC
cdr3_aa: CASSPLRETQYF

v_call: TRBV15
j_call: TRBJ2-5
clone_size: once
d_call: .
cdr3_nt: TGTGCCACCAGCAGAGATCTTGGGGCCCAAGAGACCCAGTACTTC
cdr3_aa: CATSRDLGAQETQYF

v_call: TRBV4-3
j_call: TRBJ2-1
clone_size: once
d_call: .
cdr3_nt: TGCGCCAGCAGCCTACGGTGGGATGTCTCCTACAATGAGCAGTTCTTC
cdr3_aa: CASSLRWDVSYNEQFF

v_call: TRBV27
j_call: TRBJ1-5
clone_size: .
d_call: .
cdr3_nt: TGTGCCAGCAGCCTCCTGGGGGAGAACCCCAATCAGCCCCAGCATTTT
cdr3_aa: CASSLLGENPNQPQHF

v_call: TRBV9
j_call: TRBJ2-5
clone_size: .
d_call: .
cdr3_nt: TGTGCCAGCAGCGTAGATGGGGGAGCTAACCAAGAGACCCAGTACTTC
cdr3_aa: CASSVDGGANQETQYF

v_call: TRBV27
j_call: TRBJ2-7
clone_size: .
d_call: .
cdr3_nt: TGTGCCAGCAGTTATAGGGACGGGACCTCCTACGAGCAGTACTTC
cdr3_aa: CASSYRDGTSYEQYF

v_call: TRBV28
j_call: TRBJ2-3
clone_size: once
d_call: .
cdr3_nt: TGTGCCAGCACAGGGATCCAAAGCACAGATACGCAGTATTTT
cdr3_aa: CASTGIQSTDTQYF

v_call: TRBV19
j_call: TRBJ2-5
clone_size: once
d_call: TRBD1
cdr3_nt: TGTGCCAGTAGTATATACAGGGGGCGAGAGGAGACCCAGTACTTC
cdr3_aa: CASSIYRGREETQYF

v_call: TRBV9
j_call: TRBJ2-3
clone_size: once
d_call: TRBD2
cdr3_nt: TGTGCCAGCAGCGTGATGACTAGCGGGTTTTCCACAGATACGCAGTATTTT
cdr3_aa: CASSVMTSGFSTDTQYF

v_call: TRBV11-2
j_call: TRBJ1-2
clone_size: .
d_call: .
cdr3_nt: TGTGCCAGCAGCGGCCAGGGGTTTAACTATGGCTACACCTTC
cdr3_aa: CASSGQGFNYGYTF

v_call: TRBV11-3
j_call: TRBJ1-3
clone_size: .
d_call: .
cdr3_nt: TGTGCCAGCAGCTTGGGCCGGGAGTGGGATAACCACTCTGGAAACACCATATATTTT
cdr3_aa: CASSLGREWDNHSGNTIYF

v_call: TRBV29-1
j_call: TRBJ2-2
clone_size: .
d_call: .
cdr3_nt: TGCAGCGTTGAAGACAGGGAGGAATACACCGGGGAGCTGTTTTTT
cdr3_aa: CSVEDREEYTGELFF

v_call: TRBV7-3
j_call: TRBJ2-6
clone_size: .
d_call: .
cdr3_nt: TGTGCCAGCAGCCCCAAAGGGGGACAACTGTTATCTGGGGCCAACGTCCTGACTTTC
cdr3_aa: CASSPKGGQLLSGANVLTF

v_call: TRBV4-1
j_call: TRBJ2-7
clone_size: .
d_call: .
cdr3_nt: TGCGCCAGCAGCCAAGTTTATGTCGAATACGAGCAGTACTTC
cdr3_aa: CASSQVYVEYEQYF

v_call: TRBV9
j_call: TRBJ2-7
clone_size: .
d_call: TRBD2
cdr3_nt: TGTGCCAGCAGCGTAGCGCCGAGGGCTAGCGGGGACGAGCAGTACTTC
cdr3_aa: CASSVAPRASGDEQYF

v_call: TRBV5-4
j_call: TRBJ2-1
clone_size: once
d_call: TRBD2
cdr3_nt: TGTGCCAGCAGCCCTTGGGGGCGGGAGGCTAAGGGTGAGCAGTTCTTC
cdr3_aa: CASSPWGREAKGEQFF

v_call: TRBV7-6
j_call: TRBJ2-2
clone_size: .
d_call: TRBD2
cdr3_nt: TGTGCCAGCAGCCCCGGACTAGCGGGCGAGCTTACCGGGGAGCTGTTTTTT
cdr3_aa: CASSPGLAGELTGELFF

v_call: TRBV28
j_call: TRBJ2-1
clone_size: .
d_call: TRBD1
cdr3_nt: TGTGCCAGCATCCCGGACAGGGGGTCCATCTACAATGAGCAGTTCTTC
cdr3_aa: CASIPDRGSIYNEQFF